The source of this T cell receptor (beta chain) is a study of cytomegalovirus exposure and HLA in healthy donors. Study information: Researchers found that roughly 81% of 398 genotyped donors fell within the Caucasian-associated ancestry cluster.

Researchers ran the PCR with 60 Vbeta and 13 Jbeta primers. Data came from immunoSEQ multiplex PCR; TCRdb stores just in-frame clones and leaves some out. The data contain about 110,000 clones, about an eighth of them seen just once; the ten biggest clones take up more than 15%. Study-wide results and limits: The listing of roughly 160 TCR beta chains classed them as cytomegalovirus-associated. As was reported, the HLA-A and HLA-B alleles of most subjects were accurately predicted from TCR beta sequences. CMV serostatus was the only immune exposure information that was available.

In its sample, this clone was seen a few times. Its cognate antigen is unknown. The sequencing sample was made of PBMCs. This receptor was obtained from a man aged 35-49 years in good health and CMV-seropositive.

The CDR3 is CSAPGTNYGYTF. DNA of the CDR3: TGCAGCGCTCCCGGGACAAACTATGGCTACACCTTC. J is TRBJ1-2 and V is TRBV29-1, with D maybe TRBD1 (6 bases). The V and J ends lost 7 bases and 2 bases respectively, with 11 bases between them. This CDR3 region has 12 residues. Per the germline V gene, CDR1 is SQVTM and CDR2 is ANQGSEA.